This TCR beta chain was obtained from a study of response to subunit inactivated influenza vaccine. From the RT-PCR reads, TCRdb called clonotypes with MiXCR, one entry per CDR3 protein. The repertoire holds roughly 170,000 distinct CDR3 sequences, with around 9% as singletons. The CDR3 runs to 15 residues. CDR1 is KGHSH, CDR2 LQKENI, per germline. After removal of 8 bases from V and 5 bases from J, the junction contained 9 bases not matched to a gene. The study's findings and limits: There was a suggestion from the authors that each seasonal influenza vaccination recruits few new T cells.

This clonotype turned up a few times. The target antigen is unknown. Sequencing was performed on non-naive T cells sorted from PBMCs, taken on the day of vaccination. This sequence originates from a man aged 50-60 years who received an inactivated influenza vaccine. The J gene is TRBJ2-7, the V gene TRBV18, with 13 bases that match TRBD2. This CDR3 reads CASSKTSGRDHEQYF. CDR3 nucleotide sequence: TGTGCCAGCAGTAAAACTAGCGGGAGGGATCACGAGCAGTACTTC.